This TCR beta chain was retrieved from a study of blood T cells in healthy people across ages. Study-level results: The diversity estimates, figures obtained from one million T cells, were considered underestimates. Long-lived and aged donors differed, with more naive CD4+ cells and higher diversity in the long-lived.

Next came a second PCR, run for about 7 to 12 cycles, which used a sample-barcoded 5' primer along with a J-beta primer mix. TCRdb called the 5' RACE reads again in MiXCR, with one record for every CDR3 protein. The sample yields 780,000 or so distinct CDR3 sequences, about 61% seen once. The CDR3 length is 16 residues. On this clonotype itself: No antigen is known for it. Germline and junction disagree at one end, which may indicate a read error.

Aged roughly 6 to 95, donors were systemically healthy Caucasians from Russia. Samples each had at least 5.5 micrograms of total RNA extracted. The sample comprised blood. The receptor comes from a man in his forties in good health. The rearrangement links TRBV12-3 or TRBV12-4 to TRBJ2-7; the D gene is possibly TRBD2 (6 bases). For the CDR3, the DNA is TGTGCCAGCAGTTTGGCTAGGGACTCGAGCTCCGACGAGCAGTACTTC. Its protein product is CASSLARDSSSDEQYF.